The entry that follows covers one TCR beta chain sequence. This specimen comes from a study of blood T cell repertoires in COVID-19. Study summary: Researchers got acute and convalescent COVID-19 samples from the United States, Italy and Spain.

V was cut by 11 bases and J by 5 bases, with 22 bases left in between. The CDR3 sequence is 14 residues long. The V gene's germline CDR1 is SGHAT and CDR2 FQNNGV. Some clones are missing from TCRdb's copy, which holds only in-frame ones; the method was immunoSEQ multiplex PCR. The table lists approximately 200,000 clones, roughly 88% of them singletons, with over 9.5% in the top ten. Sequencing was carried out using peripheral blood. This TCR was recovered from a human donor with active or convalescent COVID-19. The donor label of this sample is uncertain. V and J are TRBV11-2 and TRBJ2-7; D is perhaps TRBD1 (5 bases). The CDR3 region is CAAGQPQGHDEQYF. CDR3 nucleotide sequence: TGTGCCGCCGGGCAGCCCCAGGGTCACGACGAGCAGTACTTC. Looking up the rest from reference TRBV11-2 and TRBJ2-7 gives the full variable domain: EAGVAQSPRYKIIEKRQSVAFWCNPISGHATLYWYQQILGQGPKLLIQFQNNGVVDDSQLPKDRFSAERLKGVDSTLKIQPAKLEDSAVYLCAAGQPQGHDEQYFGPGTRLTVT.